Following are 13 T cell receptor beta chains from one sample sequenced in a study of cytomegalovirus exposure and HLA in healthy donors. This PCR relied on a set of 60 Vbeta primers and 13 Jbeta primers. The assay was immunoSEQ multiplex PCR, and TCRdb's table has in-frame clones only and misses some. The table includes about 190,000 clones, roughly three quarters detected once. The source material was PBMCs. These receptors originate from a woman aged 45-60 years in good health and CMV-seronegative.

DNA of the CDR3: TGTGCCAGTAGTATAGTTTCCGGGTTGGAGACCCAGTACTTC. This codes for CASSIVSGLETQYF. The chain links TRBV19 to TRBJ2-5; D is unresolved. V was clipped by 1 base and J by 5 bases, with 11 bases between them. The germline gives CDR1 LNHDA, CDR2 SQIVND (reference sequence). The length of the CDR3 is 14 residues.

This rearrangement joins TRBV5-4 to TRBJ1-2; 12 nucleotides match TRBD1. With V trimmed by 5 bases and J by 6 bases, 5 bases remained unmatched. The CDR3 is made up of 14 amino acids. CDR1 and CDR2 (germline): SGHNT, YYREEE (reference sequence). The CDR3 coding sequence is TGTGCCAGCAGGCCCGGGACAGGGGGCGATGGCTACACCTTC. Protein sequence: CASRPGTGGDGYTF.

The genes are TRBV19 and TRBJ1-1, with a possible D match to TRBD1 (5 bases). Germline CDR1 LNHDA, CDR2 SQIVND (reference sequence). The CDR3 has 16 amino acids. V dropped 6 bases and J dropped 0 bases, with 17 bases sitting between them. The CDR3 region is CASSSSVDTVNTEAFF. CDR3 DNA: TGTGCCAGTAGCTCATCGGTGGACACCGTGAACACTGAAGCTTTCTTT. Looking up the rest from reference TRBV19 and TRBJ1-1 gives the full variable domain: DGGITQSPKYLFRKEGQNVTLSCEQNLNHDAMYWYRQDPGQGLRLIYYSQIVNDFQKGDIAEGYSVSREKKESFPLTVTSAQKNPTAFYLCASSSSVDTVNTEAFFGQGTRLTVV.

This chain's CDR3 is CASSLQGAHYGYTF. The DNA of the CDR3 is TGTGCCAGCAGCTTACAGGGGGCGCACTATGGCTACACCTTC. This chain connects TRBV7-9 to TRBJ1-2; 8 bases agree with TRBD1. Trimming at V came to 2 bases and at J to 3 bases, leaving 2 bases not matched to a gene. Germline V gene sequence: CDR1 SEHNR, CDR2 FQNEAQ (reference sequence). The CDR3 spans 14 residues.

The rearrangement uses TRBV7-8 and TRBJ2-1, with 12 bases that match TRBD2. CDR1 is SGHVS and CDR2 is FQNEAQ in the germline V gene. The CDR3 is made up of 18 amino acids. The V segment lost 4 bases and the J segment 0 bases; nucleotides outside the gene matches: 7. The CDR3 region is CASSWGGLAGISYNEQFF. The CDR3 nucleotides read TGTGCCAGCAGCTGGGGGGGACTAGCGGGCATCTCCTACAATGAGCAGTTCTTC.

V and J are TRBV5-8 and TRBJ2-7; D is unclear. The V end lost 0 bases, the J end lost 3 bases, and 7 bases lay between the germline ends. The CDR3 extends over 13 amino acids. Looked up from germline, CDR1 is SGHTS and CDR2 is YDEGEE. The CDR3: CASSLAAGYEQYF. In DNA, the CDR3 is TGTGCCAGCAGCTTGGCCGCAGGCTACGAGCAGTACTTC.

V is TRBV19 and J is TRBJ1-1; 9 bases align to TRBD1. CDR1 and CDR2 (germline): LNHDA, SQIVND (reference sequence). V was clipped by 5 bases and J by 0 bases; unmatched bases: 10. The CDR3 extends over 17 amino acids. The CDR3 loop reads CASSSPDRGGMNTEAFF. Here the CDR3 DNA reads TGTGCCAGTAGTTCGCCGGACAGGGGTGGGATGAACACTGAAGCTTTCTTT.

In regard to this clone: One end of the junction fails to match germline, which may point to a read error. V and J are TRBV19 and TRBJ2-1; the match to TRBD1 covers 7 bases. Germline-derived CDR1 and CDR2 are LNHDA and SQIVND (reference sequence). The CDR3 sequence is 17 residues long. The CDR3 region has the DNA TGTGCCGGTAGTGTTCGAGGGTTCAGGGGGATAGGCAATGAGCAGTTCTTC. Its protein is CAGSVRGFRGIGNEQFF. Combining the CDR3 with reference TRBV19 and TRBJ2-1 gives the whole variable domain DGGITQSPKYLFRKEGQNVTLSCEQNLNHDAMYWYRQDPGQGLRLIYYSQIVNDFQKGDIAEGYSVSREKKESFPLTVTSAQKNPTAFYLCAGSVRGFRGIGNEQFFGPGTRLTVL.

The CDR3 sequence: CASSLSATPTDTQYF. The CDR3 nucleotides are TGCGCCAGCAGCTTGTCCGCCACTCCAACAGATACGCAGTATTTT. The chain is built from TRBV5-1 and TRBJ2-3; no clear D gene. This CDR3 has 15 residues. The V end lost 1 base, the J end lost 3 bases, and 12 bases lay between the germline ends. The germline V gene has CDR1 SGHRS and CDR2 YFSETQ.

The CDR3 nucleotides are TGTGCCAGCTCACCGGGACAGAGCTCTGGGGGCTACACCTTC. Translating gives CASSPGQSSGGYTF. The chain carries TRBV18 and TRBJ1-2; TRBD1 agrees at 7 bases. V was pared by 3 bases and J by 8 bases, with 9 bases of the junction left unmatched. CDR1 is KGHSH, CDR2 LQKENI, per germline. This CDR3 spans 14 amino acids.

This chain joins TRBV2 and TRBJ1-5; the D gene is possibly TRBD1 (5 bases). This CDR3 has 16 amino acids. From germline, CDR1 is SNHLY and CDR2 FYNNEI. The germline V and J ends were trimmed by 6 bases and 0 bases, with 15 bases remaining between them. The CDR3 region has the DNA TGTGCCAGCAGGTCGTACGGGGGGGTTAGCAATCAGCCCCAGCATTTT. Translated: CASRSYGGVSNQPQHF.

This chain uses TRBV4-1 with TRBJ2-7, with D possibly TRBD2 on 5 matching bases. Germline assignment: CDR1 MGHRA and CDR2 YSYEKL. This CDR3 comprises 16 residues. V was trimmed by 0 bases and J by 2 bases, leaving 14 bases between them. DNA for the CDR3: TGCGCCAGCAGCCAAGATTTAGCTGGACTGGCCTACGAGCAGTACTTC. This translates into CASSQDLAGLAYEQYF.

V gene TRBV19 combines with J gene TRBJ1-1, with D uncertain. With 6 bases removed from V and 1 base from J, the gap between germline ends came to 9 bases. This CDR3 has 13 residues. In germline, CDR1 is LNHDA, CDR2 SQIVND (reference sequence). CDR3 loop: CASSPPRNTEAFF. The DNA of the CDR3 is TGTGCCAGTAGCCCCCCGAGGAACACTGAAGCTTTCTTT.